The present T cell receptor (beta chain) was sequenced within a study of T cells in Graves' hyperthyroidism and ophthalmopathy. Overall study results and limits: Stable hyperthyroidism was told apart from ophthalmopathy by a model built on 13 V-J features. Ophthalmopathy onset followed model prediction by a median about six months. Peripheral blood also featured most of the thyroid clonotypes expanded above 0.001.

Regions amplified from RNA transcripts were the TCR beta CDR3 regions. HTBI primers were the set used in a first-round RT-PCR of the TCR CDR3. TCRdb re-called the multiplex PCR reads with MiXCR, one entry per CDR3 protein. Among hundreds of thousands of distinct CDR3 sequences listed, 14% were seen once. This clonotype was found many times. The antigen is unknown. 10 ml of fresh peripheral blood supplied the PBMCs. The receptor was derived from a woman younger than 35 with Graves' hyperthyroidism. Sequenced sample: blood.

The CDR3, as DNA: TGTGCCTGGTGGGACAGGAGCTCCTACGAGCAGTACTTC. Residues: CAWWDRSSYEQYF. V gene TRBV30 combines with J gene TRBJ2-7; TRBD1 matches at 8 bases. CDR3 size: 13 residues. The junction had 3 bases not matched to a gene; V was cut back by 5 bases and J by 0 bases. The germline gives CDR1 GTSNPN, CDR2 SVGIG (reference sequence).